A single sample gave rise to the 18 T cell receptor beta chains below, sequenced in a study of immune evolution from preneoplasia to lung adenocarcinoma. Sequencing was performed with immunoSEQ multiplex PCR; in TCRdb, only in-frame clones are kept and a portion is missing. The table lists approximately 3,800 clones, around 73% of them singletons. The source material was FFPE minimally invasive lung adenocarcinoma tissue. The origin of the receptors is a person aged 60-80 years with lung adenocarcinoma.

This clone was seen a handful of times. The genes are TRBV9 and TRBJ1-4; maybe TRBD1 (5 bases). The CDR3 loop spans 14 amino acids. V lost 0 bases, J lost 8 bases, and 11 bases lay in between. Germline V CDR1 and CDR2: SGDLS, YYNGEE. The CDR3 is CASSVGTRGEKLFF. The CDR3 coding sequence is TGTGCCAGCAGCGTAGGTACGCGGGGGGAAAAACTGTTTTTT.

The chain links TRBV5-1 to TRBJ1-1; D gene unclear. V was shortened by 0 bases and J by 1 base, with 13 bases between the two germline ends. The CDR3 spans 16 residues. Germline-derived CDR1 and CDR2 are SGHRS and YFSETQ. The CDR3 reads CASSLGGPGGNTEAFF. CDR3 bases: TGCGCCAGCAGCTTGGGCGGTCCAGGAGGGAACACTGAAGCTTTCTTT.

The chain employs TRBV28 and TRBJ2-3; either TRBD1 or TRBD2 may fit D (5 bases each). CDR1 and CDR2 from the germline V gene are MDHEN and SYDVKM. The CDR3 sequence is 11 residues long. Deletions cut 8 bases from V and 5 bases from J, with 8 bases between. In nucleotides, the CDR3 is TGTGCCAGCCTGGGGGTAGATACGCAGTATTTT. Amino acids: CASLGVDTQYF.

The rearrangement joins TRBV6-6 to TRBJ2-3, with 8 bases fitting TRBD1. With V trimmed by 4 bases and J by 2 bases, 5 bases remained unmatched. This CDR3 has 15 amino acids. From germline, CDR1 is MNHNY and CDR2 SVGAGI (reference sequence). In DNA, the CDR3 is TGTGCCAGCAGTTTGGGGACAGGACACACAGATACGCAGTATTTT. This gives the protein CASSLGTGHTDTQYF.

A word on this clone: Its ends do not fully match the called genes, so a read error is possible. The chain combines TRBV13 with TRBJ1-4, with a weak D call TRBD1 (5 bases). Germline V lookup: CDR1 PRHDT, CDR2 FYEKMQ (reference sequence). This CDR3 is built from 15 residues. CDR3 in amino acids: CASSRNDRHNEKLFF. The CDR3 nucleotides are TGTGCTAGCAGCAGAAATGACAGACACAATGAAAAACTGTTTTTT.

This clone was detected once. This chain joins TRBV6-1 and TRBJ1-4; the match to TRBD1 covers 8 bases. The CDR3 is made up of 15 amino acids. The trim removed 10 bases at V and 5 bases at J, leaving 12 bases unmatched. Germline CDR1 is MNHNS and CDR2 is SASEGT. The CDR3 DNA is TGTGCCATCTCAGGGGGCGGAGGTTACAATGAAAAACTGTTTTTT. It codes for CAISGGGGYNEKLFF.

V is TRBV27 and J is TRBJ1-3, with a possible D match to TRBD1 (6 bases). V was cut by 2 bases and J by 9 bases, with 17 bases left in between. The CDR3 consists of 15 residues. Germline assignment: CDR1 MNHEY and CDR2 SMNVEV (reference sequence). The CDR3 protein is CASSLQFLQGSTIYF. The CDR3 bases are TGTGCCAGCAGTTTACAATTCTTGCAGGGGAGCACCATATATTTT.

This clone showed up just once. V is TRBV6-1 and J is TRBJ2-2; 7 nucleotides line up with TRBD1. Trimming at V came to 6 bases and at J to 4 bases, leaving 2 bases not matched to a gene. This CDR3 has 13 residues. CDR1 MNHNS and CDR2 SASEGT come from the germline V gene. The CDR3 sequence is CASRGTATGELFF. The CDR3 DNA follows: TGTGCCAGCAGGGGGACAGCCACCGGGGAGCTGTTTTTT.

The chain employs TRBV9 and TRBJ2-5, with TRBD2 matching over 7 bases. Looked up from germline, CDR1 is SGDLS and CDR2 is YYNGEE. V was pared by 5 bases and J by 2 bases, with 9 bases of the junction left unmatched. The CDR3 extends over 15 amino acids. DNA of the CDR3: TGTGCCAGCAGTGCCCCTGAGGGACTACAAGAGACCCAGTACTTC. Encoded protein: CASSAPEGLQETQYF.

The chain recombines TRBV29-1 with TRBJ1-2; the match to TRBD1 covers 7 bases. Germline CDR1 and CDR2: SQVTM and ANQGSEA. V lost 7 bases, J lost 6 bases, and 11 bases stayed unmatched. CDR3 length: 13 residues. The CDR3 sequence is CSALRDSTDGYTF. In DNA form, the CDR3 reads TGCAGCGCATTACGGGACAGCACGGATGGCTACACCTTC.

The V gene is TRBV6-1, the J gene TRBJ1-2; D is possibly TRBD1 (5 bases). Per the germline V gene, CDR1 is MNHNS and CDR2 is SASEGT. The CDR3 runs 12 residues. V gave up 1 base and J gave up 5 bases, with 5 bases separating them. CDR3 in DNA: TGTGCCAGCAGTGAAGGGGGGTATGGCTACACCTTC. It yields the protein CASSEGGYGYTF.

V usage is TRBV21-1 and J usage is TRBJ1-2; no DNA check was done on the table's D call, TRBD1. TRBV21-1 is a recognized pseudogene. The CDR3 extends over 13 amino acids. CDR3 sequence reads: CATSRVGWYGYTF. The CDR3 nucleotides are TGTGCCACCTCCAGGGTTGGGTGGTATGGCTACACCTTC.

This clone was counted between two and nine times. J is TRBJ2-7 and V is TRBV6-5, with 10 bases lining up with TRBD1. V trimming: 6 bases; J trimming: 3 bases; junction bases outside the gene matches: 8. The CDR3 is made up of 15 amino acids. Germline values: CDR1 MNHEY, CDR2 SVGAGI. The CDR3 DNA sequence: TGTGCCAGCAGGGGACAGGGGTTGGACCGCTACGAGCAGTACTTC. Translated: CASRGQGLDRYEQYF.

The chain employs TRBV25-1 and TRBJ2-7; D gene uncertain. Germline lookup yields CDR1 MGHDK and CDR2 SYGVNS. CDR3 length: 14 residues. V lost 2 bases and J 6 bases, leaving 14 bases between the germline ends. CDR3 amino acids: CASSENNGVGEQYF. The CDR3 DNA reads TGTGCCAGCAGTGAAAACAATGGGGTGGGCGAGCAGTACTTC.

The chain links TRBV2 to TRBJ1-1; D is possibly TRBD1 (5 bases). CDR1 and CDR2 from the germline V gene are SNHLY and FYNNEI. Deletions cut 5 bases from V and 4 bases from J, with 14 bases between. The CDR3 is 14 amino acids. CDR3 amino acids: CASSLEGETTEAFF. Here the CDR3 DNA reads TGTGCCAGCAGTTTGGAAGGGGAGACCACTGAAGCTTTCTTT.

This chain links TRBV30 with TRBJ1-2, with unresolved D. V was cut by 4 bases and J by 6 bases, with 12 bases left in between. The CDR3 covers 12 residues. Per germline, CDR1 GTSNPN and CDR2 SVGIG (reference sequence). The CDR3 spells CAWNLAQNGYTF. CDR3 nucleotides: TGTGCCTGGAACCTGGCTCAAAATGGCTACACCTTC.

The V call is TRBV7-2, the J call TRBJ2-5, with unresolved D. Germline lookup yields CDR1 SGHTA and CDR2 FQGNSA. Trimming left V 2 bases short and J 7 bases short, with 14 bases between. This CDR3 comprises 14 residues. Written as DNA, the CDR3 is TGTGCCAGCAGCTTATCGTTTTCCGAAGGGACCCAGTACTTC. It is translated as CASSLSFSEGTQYF.

This clone was detected a few times. This rearrangement joins TRBV15 to TRBJ2-1; 10 bases line up with TRBD2. Germline V gene data show CDR1 as LNHNV and CDR2 as YYDKDF (reference sequence). This CDR3 comprises 17 residues. V was clipped by 1 base and J by 10 bases; unmatched bases: 13. CDR3 region: CATSRGEGSGRAVEQFF. The CDR3 nucleotides read TGTGCCACCAGCAGAGGGGAAGGGAGCGGGAGGGCCGTCGAGCAGTTCTTC.